This T cell receptor (beta chain) emerged from a study of OX40 agonist ivuxolimab in advanced cancers. Study context: The drug used for patients, ivuxolimab, was an agonistic anti-OX40 (CD134) antibody. The study gave patients intravenous ivuxolimab at 0.01 to 10 mg/kg every 2 weeks.

The table came from immunoSEQ multiplex PCR; TCRdb's copy has only in-frame clones and leaves some out. Found here are 75,000 to 100,000 clones, about nine tenths of them singletons; the top ten hold approximately 0.3%. The TCR comes from an adult with an advanced solid tumor such as melanoma, head and neck, liver or kidney cancer. This specimen consisted of CD4+ or CD8+ T cells sorted from blood, obtained in a trial of the OX40 agonist ivuxolimab.

The CDR3 DNA is TGCGCCAGCAGCTTAAGACCTCCAGGTAGCGGATTGCAGAATGAGCAGTTCTTC. This codes for CASSLRPPGSGLQNEQFF. The rearrangement links TRBV5-1 to TRBJ2-1; TRBD2 might be the D (6 bases). This CDR3 spans 18 amino acids. Trimming took off 2 bases at V and 7 bases at J, with 25 bases between the two ends. CDR1 and CDR2 from the germline V gene are SGHRS and YFSETQ. The full variable domain, with the rest looked up from reference TRBV5-1 and TRBJ2-1, is KAGVTQTPRYLIKTRGQQVTLSCSPISGHRSVSWYQQTPGQGLQFLFEYFSETQRNKGNFPGRFSGRQFSNSRSEMNVSTLELGDSALYLCASSLRPPGSGLQNEQFFGPGTRLTVL.